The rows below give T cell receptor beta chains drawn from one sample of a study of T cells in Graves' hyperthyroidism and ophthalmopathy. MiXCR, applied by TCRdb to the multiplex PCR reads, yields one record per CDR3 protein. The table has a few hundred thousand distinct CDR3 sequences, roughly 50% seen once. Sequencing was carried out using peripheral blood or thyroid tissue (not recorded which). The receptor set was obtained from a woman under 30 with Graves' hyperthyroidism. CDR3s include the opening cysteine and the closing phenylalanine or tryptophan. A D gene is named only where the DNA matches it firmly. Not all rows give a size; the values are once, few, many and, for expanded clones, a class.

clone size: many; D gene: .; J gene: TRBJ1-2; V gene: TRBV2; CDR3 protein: CASSVDFNYGYTF; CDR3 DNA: TGTGCCAGCAGTGTGGACTTTAACTATGGCTACACCTTC
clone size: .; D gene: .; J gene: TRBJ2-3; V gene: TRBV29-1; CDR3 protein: CSVGGDSSTDTQYF; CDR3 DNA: TGCAGCGTTGGGGGGGACAGTAGCACAGATACGCAGTATTTT
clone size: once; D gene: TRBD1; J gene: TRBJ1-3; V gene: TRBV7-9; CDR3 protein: CASSASGTGLAGNTIYF; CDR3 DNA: TGTGCCAGCAGCGCCTCCGGGACAGGGCTGGCTGGAAACACCATATATTTT
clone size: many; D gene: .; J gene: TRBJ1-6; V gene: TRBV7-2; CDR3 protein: CASSPQPNSPLHF; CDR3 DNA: TGTGCCAGCAGCCCCCAACCCAATTCACCCCTCCACTTT
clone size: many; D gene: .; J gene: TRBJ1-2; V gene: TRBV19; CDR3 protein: CASSKGNYGYTF; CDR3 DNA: TGTGCCAGTAGTAAAGGAAACTATGGCTACACCTTC
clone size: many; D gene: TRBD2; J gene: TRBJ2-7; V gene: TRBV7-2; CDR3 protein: CASSPGASGNYEQYF; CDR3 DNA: TGTGCCAGCAGCCCAGGGGCTAGCGGGAACTACGAGCAGTACTTC
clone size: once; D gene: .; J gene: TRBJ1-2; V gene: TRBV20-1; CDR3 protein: CSARVISGSYRGYTF; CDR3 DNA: TGCAGTGCTAGAGTTATTAGCGGGAGCTATCGTGGCTACACCTTC
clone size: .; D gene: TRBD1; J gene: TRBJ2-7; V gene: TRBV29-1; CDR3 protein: CSPYGQGSYEQYF; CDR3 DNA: TGCAGCCCCTACGGACAGGGTTCCTACGAGCAGTACTTC
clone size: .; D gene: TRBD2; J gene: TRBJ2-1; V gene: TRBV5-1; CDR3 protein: CASSLWWEGNNEQFF; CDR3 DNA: TGCGCCAGCAGCTTGTGGTGGGAGGGGAACAATGAGCAGTTCTTC
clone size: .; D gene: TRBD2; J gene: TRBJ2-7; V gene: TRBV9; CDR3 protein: CASGRSGAQAYEQYF; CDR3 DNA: TGTGCCAGCGGTCGTAGCGGGGCACAGGCGTACGAGCAGTACTTC
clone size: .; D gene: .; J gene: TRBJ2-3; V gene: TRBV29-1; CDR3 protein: CSERTPSSTDTQYF; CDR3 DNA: TGCAGCGAGAGGACTCCTTCTAGCACAGATACGCAGTATTTT
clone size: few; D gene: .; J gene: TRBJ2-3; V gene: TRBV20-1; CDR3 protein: CSASDVEDTQYF; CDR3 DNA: TGCAGTGCTAGTGACGTTGAAGATACGCAGTATTTT
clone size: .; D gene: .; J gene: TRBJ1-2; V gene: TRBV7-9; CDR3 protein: CASSLEAGSNYGYTF; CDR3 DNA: TGTGCCAGCAGCTTAGAGGCAGGGTCTAACTATGGCTACACCTTC
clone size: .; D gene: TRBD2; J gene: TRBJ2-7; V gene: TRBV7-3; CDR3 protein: CASSAWISGSNEQYF; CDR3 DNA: TGTGCCAGCAGTGCATGGATTAGCGGGAGTAACGAGCAGTACTTC
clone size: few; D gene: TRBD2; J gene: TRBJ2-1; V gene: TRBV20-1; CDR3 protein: CSRAKGRESEQFF; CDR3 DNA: TGCAGTAGGGCGAAGGGGCGGGAGAGTGAGCAGTTCTTC
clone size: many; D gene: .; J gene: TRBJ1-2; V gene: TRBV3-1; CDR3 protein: CASSQGGTDGYTF; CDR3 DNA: TGTGCCAGCAGCCAAGGGGGTACTGATGGCTACACCTTC
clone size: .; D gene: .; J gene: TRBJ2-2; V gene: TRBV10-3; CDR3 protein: CAISEMRTMAGELFF; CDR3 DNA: TGTGCCATCAGTGAGATGAGAACGATGGCCGGGGAGCTGTTTTTT
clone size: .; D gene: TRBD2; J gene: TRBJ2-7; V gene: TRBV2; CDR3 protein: CASSTSGSSHEQYF; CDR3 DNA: TGTGCCAGCAGTACTAGCGGGAGTAGCCACGAGCAGTACTTC
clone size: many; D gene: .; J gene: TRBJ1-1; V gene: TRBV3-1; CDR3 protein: CASSQVTRGNTEAFF; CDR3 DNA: TGTGCCAGCAGCCAAGTGACGAGGGGGAACACTGAAGCTTTCTTT
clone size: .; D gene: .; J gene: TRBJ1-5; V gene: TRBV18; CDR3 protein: CASSPVGTGNQPQHF; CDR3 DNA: TGTGCCAGCTCACCGGTCGGGACGGGCAATCAGCCCCAGCATTTT
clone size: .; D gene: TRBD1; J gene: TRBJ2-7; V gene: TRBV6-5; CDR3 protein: CASSYEGQSSYEQYF; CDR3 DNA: TGTGCCAGCAGTTACGAGGGACAGAGCTCCTACGAGCAGTACTTC
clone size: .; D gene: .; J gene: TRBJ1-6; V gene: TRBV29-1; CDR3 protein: CSVVAGTLHF; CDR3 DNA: TGCAGCGTTGTCGCAGGGACCCTACACTTT
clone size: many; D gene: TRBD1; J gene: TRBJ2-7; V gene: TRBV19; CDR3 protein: CASSTGTASYEQYF; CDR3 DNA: TGTGCCAGTAGTACTGGGACAGCCTCCTACGAGCAGTACTTC
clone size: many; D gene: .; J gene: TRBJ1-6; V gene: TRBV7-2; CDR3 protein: CASGDWEGRSPLHF; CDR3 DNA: TGTGCCAGCGGCGACTGGGAGGGCAGATCACCCCTCCACTTT
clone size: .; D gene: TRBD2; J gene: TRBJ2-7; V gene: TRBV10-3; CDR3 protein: CAISANPSGRRYEQYF; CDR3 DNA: TGTGCCATCAGTGCTAACCCCAGCGGGAGACGGTACGAGCAGTACTTC
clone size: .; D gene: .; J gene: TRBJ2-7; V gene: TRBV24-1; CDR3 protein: CATSDLREQYF; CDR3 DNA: TGTGCCACCAGTGATTTGCGCGAGCAGTACTTC
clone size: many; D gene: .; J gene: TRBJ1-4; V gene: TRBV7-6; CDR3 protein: CASSPTASNEKLFF; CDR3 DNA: TGTGCCAGCAGTCCGACGGCGAGTAATGAAAAACTGTTTTTT
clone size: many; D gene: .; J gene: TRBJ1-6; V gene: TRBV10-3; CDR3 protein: CAISRQDNSPLHF; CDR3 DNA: TGTGCCATCAGTCGACAGGATAATTCACCCCTCCACTTT
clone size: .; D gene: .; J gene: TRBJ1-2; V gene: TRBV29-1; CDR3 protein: CSVVSGANYGHTF; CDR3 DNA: TGCAGCGTTGTGTCAGGGGCTAACTATGGCCACACCTTC
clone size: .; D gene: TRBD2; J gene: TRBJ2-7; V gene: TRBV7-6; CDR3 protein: CASEGPGLAGLEQYF; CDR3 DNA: TGTGCCTCGGAGGGACCGGGACTAGCGGGACTCGAGCAGTACTTC
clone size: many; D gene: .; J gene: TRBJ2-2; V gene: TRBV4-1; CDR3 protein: CASSHGRDTGELFF; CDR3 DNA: TGCGCCAGCAGCCACGGGAGAGACACCGGGGAGCTGTTTTTT
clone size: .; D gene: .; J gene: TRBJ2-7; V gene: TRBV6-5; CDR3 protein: CASRRPGVDYEQYF; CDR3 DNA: TGTGCCAGCAGGAGACCGGGGGTGGACTACGAGCAGTACTTC
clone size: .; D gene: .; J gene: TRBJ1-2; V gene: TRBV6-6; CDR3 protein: CASSREGYTF; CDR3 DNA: TGTGCCAGCAGCCGTGAGGGCTACACCTTC
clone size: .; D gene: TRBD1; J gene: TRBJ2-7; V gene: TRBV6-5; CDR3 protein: CASRRIGTGPFYEQYF; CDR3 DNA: TGTGCCAGCAGAAGAATCGGGACAGGACCCTTCTACGAGCAGTACTTC
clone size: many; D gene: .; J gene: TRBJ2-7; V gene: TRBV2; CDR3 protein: CASRVWDTVTYEQYF; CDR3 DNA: TGTGCCAGCAGAGTTTGGGACACCGTAACCTACGAGCAGTACTTC
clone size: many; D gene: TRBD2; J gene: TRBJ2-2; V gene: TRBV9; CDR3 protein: CASSERDSLNTGELFF; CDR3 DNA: TGTGCCAGCAGCGAGCGGGACTCCTTAAACACCGGGGAGCTGTTTTTT
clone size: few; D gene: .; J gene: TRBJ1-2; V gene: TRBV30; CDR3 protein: CAWSVAAGGFYGYTF; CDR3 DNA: TGTGCCTGGAGTGTAGCGGCAGGAGGATTTTATGGCTACACCTTC
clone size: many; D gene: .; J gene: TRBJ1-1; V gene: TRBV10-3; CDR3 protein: CAISEPRGGTEAFF; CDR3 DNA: TGTGCCATCAGTGAGCCCAGGGGAGGAACTGAAGCTTTCTTT
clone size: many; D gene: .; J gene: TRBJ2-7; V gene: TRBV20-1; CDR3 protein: CSARGGPYEQYF; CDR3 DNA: TGCAGTGCTAGAGGGGGACCCTACGAGCAGTACTTC
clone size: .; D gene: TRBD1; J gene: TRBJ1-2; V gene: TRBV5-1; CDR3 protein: CASTAGQGAQRGGYTF; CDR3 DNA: TGCGCCAGCACCGCGGGGCAGGGGGCGCAAAGGGGTGGCTACACCTTC
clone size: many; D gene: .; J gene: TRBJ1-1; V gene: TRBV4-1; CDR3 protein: CASSQDRRVAEAFF; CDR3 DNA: TGCGCCAGCAGCCAAGATCGACGGGTGGCTGAAGCTTTCTTT
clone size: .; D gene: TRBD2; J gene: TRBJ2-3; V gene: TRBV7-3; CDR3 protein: CASSFGVAGADTQYF; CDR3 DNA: TGTGCCAGCAGCTTCGGCGTAGCGGGAGCAGATACGCAGTATTTT
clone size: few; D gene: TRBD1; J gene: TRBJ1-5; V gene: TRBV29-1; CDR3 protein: CSFRQGTTQPQHF; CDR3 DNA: TGCAGTTTCAGACAGGGGACGACGCAGCCCCAGCATTTT
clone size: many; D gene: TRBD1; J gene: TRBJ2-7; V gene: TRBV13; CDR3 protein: CASSLRGQGKYEQYF; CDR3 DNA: TGTGCCAGCAGCTTAAGGGGACAGGGCAAGTACGAGCAGTACTTC
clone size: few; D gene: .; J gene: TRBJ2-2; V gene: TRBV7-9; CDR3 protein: CASSLSMPNTGELFF; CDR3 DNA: TGTGCCAGCAGCTTATCTATGCCTAACACCGGGGAGCTGTTTTTT
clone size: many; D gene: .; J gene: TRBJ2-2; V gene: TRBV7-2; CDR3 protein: CASMGEIMTGELFF; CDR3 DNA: TGTGCCAGCATGGGGGAGATAATGACCGGGGAGCTGTTTTTT
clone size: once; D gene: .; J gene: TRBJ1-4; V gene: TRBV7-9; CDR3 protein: CASSSLAGPYNEKLFF; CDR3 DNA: TGTGCCAGCAGTTCCCTAGCGGGACCCTACAATGAAAAACTGTTTTTT
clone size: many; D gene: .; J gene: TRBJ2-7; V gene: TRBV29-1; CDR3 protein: CSVPTGCYEQYF; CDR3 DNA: TGCAGCGTTCCTACAGGTTGCTACGAGCAGTACTTC
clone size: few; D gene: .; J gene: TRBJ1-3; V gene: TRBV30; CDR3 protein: CAWSADRLSGNTIYF; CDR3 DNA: TGTGCCTGGAGTGCAGACAGGCTCTCTGGAAACACCATATATTTT
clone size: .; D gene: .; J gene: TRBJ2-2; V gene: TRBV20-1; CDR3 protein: CSARGPDSDTGELFF; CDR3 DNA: TGCAGTGCTAGGGGCCCGGACAGTGACACCGGGGAGCTGTTTTTT
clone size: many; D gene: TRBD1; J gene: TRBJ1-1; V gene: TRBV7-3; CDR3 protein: CASSRDRSNTEAFF; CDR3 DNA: TGTGCCAGCAGCCGGGACAGATCGAACACTGAAGCTTTCTTT
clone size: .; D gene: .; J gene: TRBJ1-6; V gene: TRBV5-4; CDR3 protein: CASSLAGRGYDSPLHF; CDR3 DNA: TGTGCCAGCAGCTTGGCCGGCAGGGGCTATGATTCACCCCTCCACTTT
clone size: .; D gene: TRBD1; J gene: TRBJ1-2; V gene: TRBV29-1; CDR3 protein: CSAAPGQGMGGYTF; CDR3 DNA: TGCAGCGCTGCTCCGGGACAGGGGATGGGTGGCTACACCTTC
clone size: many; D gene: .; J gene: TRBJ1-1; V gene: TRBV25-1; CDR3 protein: CASRVKLNTEAFF; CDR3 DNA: TGTGCCAGCCGCGTGAAGCTGAACACTGAAGCTTTCTTT
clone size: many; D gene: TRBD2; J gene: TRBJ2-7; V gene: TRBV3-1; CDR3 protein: CASSQDPSGPNEQYF; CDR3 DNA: TGTGCCAGCAGCCAAGATCCTAGCGGGCCAAACGAGCAGTACTTC
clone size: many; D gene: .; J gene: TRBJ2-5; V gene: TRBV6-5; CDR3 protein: CASRRSYQETQYF; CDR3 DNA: TGTGCCAGCAGACGGTCGTACCAAGAGACCCAGTACTTC
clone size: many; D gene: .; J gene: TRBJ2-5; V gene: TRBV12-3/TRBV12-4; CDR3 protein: CASSGGWHRLETQYF; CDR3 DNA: TGTGCCAGCAGTGGGGGGTGGCACAGGTTGGAGACCCAGTACTTC